The sequence of this TCR beta chain was determined in a study of cytomegalovirus exposure and HLA in healthy donors. Study-level results: When a later analysis compared HLA-associated TCR beta chains with equally common others, the HLA-associated chains turned out to be more clonally expanded and to have lower generation probabilities.

The study ran its PCR with 60 Vbeta and 13 Jbeta primers. Sequencing was performed with immunoSEQ multiplex PCR; in TCRdb, only in-frame clones are kept and a portion is missing. This table lists approximately 130,000 clones. The V gene's germline CDR1 is GTSNPN and CDR2 SVGIG (reference sequence). The CDR3 is 13 amino acids. Losses at the gene ends were 5 bases for V and 8 bases for J; bases not matched to a gene: 8. Notes on this clone: Its cognate antigen is unknown.

The specimen was PBMCs. This sequence was found in a woman aged 55 to 70 in good health and CMV-seronegative. This sequence joins TRBV30 and TRBJ1-5; TRBD1 matches 8 bases. CDR3 sequence (DNA): TGTGCCTGGGGGACAGGAGGAGGTGAGCCCCAGCATTTT. It translates to CAWGTGGGEPQHF.